Listed below are T cell receptor beta chains from one sample, sequenced in a study of blood T cell repertoires in COVID-19. Clones were read by immunoSEQ multiplex PCR, and TCRdb kept only the in-frame ones, dropping some. Here the sample spans around 250,000 clones, more than 80% being singletons. The specimen was peripheral blood. Receptors were obtained from a man in his thirties or forties who had recovered from COVID-19. Each CDR3 is given with its conserved first and last residue. D genes are given only for firm matches. Size tells how often a clone was seen (once, few, many) or the class of an expanded clone, and some rows leave it out.

TRBJ2-2 . 13 TRBV12-3/TRBV12-4 few CASSYREGRELFF TGTGCCAGCAGTTACAGGGAGGGCCGGGAGCTGTTTTTT
TRBJ1-6 TRBD1 14 TRBV7-4 . CASSYRQGLPTLHF TGTGCCAGCAGCTATCGACAGGGGCTGCCCACCCTCCACTTT
TRBJ2-6 . 15 TRBV11-2 . CASSFGFGVSNVLTF TGTGCCAGCAGCTTTGGATTCGGGGTTTCCAACGTCCTGACTTTC
TRBJ2-2 TRBD2 16 TRBV3-1/TRBV3-2 . CASSLAGGRWTGELFF TGTGCCAGCAGCCTAGCGGGGGGGCGGTGGACCGGGGAGCTGTTTTTT
TRBJ2-7 . 14 TRBV3-1/TRBV3-2 . CASSKRVGSYEQYF TGTGCCAGCTCGAAGCGGGTGGGCTCCTACGAGCAGTACTTC
TRBJ1-6 TRBD1 16 TRBV5-4 . CASSARGQAPGSPLHF TGTGCCAGCAGCGCTCGTGGACAGGCACCAGGCTCACCCCTCCACTTT
TRBJ2-1 . 17 TRBV5-1 . CASSRGQAAGSYNEQFF TGCGCCAGCAGCCGCGGACAGGCAGCGGGCTCCTACAATGAGCAGTTCTTC
TRBJ1-1 TRBD1 16 TRBV5-8 once CASSLAAGQGVTEAFF TGTGCCAGCAGCTTGGCCGCGGGACAGGGGGTAACTGAAGCTTTCTTT
TRBJ2-1 . 16 TRBV21-1 . CASSRTSNRDRGNKFF TGTGCCAGCAGCCGAACTTCAAACCGGGACAGGGGAAACAAGTTCTTC
TRBJ2-5 TRBD2 11 TRBV29-1 . CSVGEGETQYF TGCAGCGTTGGGGAGGGCGAGACCCAGTACTTC
TRBJ2-5 . 13 TRBV12-3/TRBV12-4 . CAILQTSSETQYF TGTGCCATCCTCCAGACTAGTTCTGAGACCCAGTACTTC
TRBJ2-5 TRBD2 14 TRBV7-9 once CANSGANSQETQYF TGTGCCAACAGCGGGGCTAACTCCCAAGAGACCCAGTACTTC
TRBJ1-3 . 15 TRBV18 . CASSPPGGNENAIYF TGTGCCAGCTCACCACCGGGGGGGAACGAAAACGCCATATATTTT